The source of this T cell receptor beta chain is a study of regulatory T cells in long-lasting Graves disease. Study-wide results and limits: TRBV28 was favored in persistent disease, as were TRBJ1-2 and TRBJ2-5. Graves' patients with persistent disease showed TCR diversity lower than patients newly diagnosed.

Trimming cost V 5 bases and J 5 bases; bases outside gene matches: 5. The germline V gene has CDR1 MNHEY and CDR2 SMNVEV (reference sequence). This CDR3 comprises 16 residues. This clonotype was seen repeatedly, ten times or more. The antigen remains unidentified. The time point here: newly diagnosed GD, antithyroid drugs for less than 3 months. From RNA extracted from PBMCs, the TCR library was made. Criteria from the American Thyroid Association guidelines were applied to diagnose Graves' disease. Arm-PCR of CDR3 regions and iRepertoire HTBI primers were used to build TCR beta libraries. One entry per CDR3 protein, called by TCRdb with MiXCR from the multiplex PCR reads. The sample holds about 560,000 distinct CDR3 sequences, roughly 15% seen once. These same records also appear under a second study, on T cells in Graves' hyperthyroidism and ophthalmopathy.

Specimen: peripheral blood mononuclear cells (PBMCs), collected at new diagnosis, from a patient treated with antithyroid drugs. The gene calls are TRBV27 and TRBJ2-3; 15 bases are shared with TRBD2. This clonotype was obtained from a man younger than 30 with Graves disease. The CDR3 here is CASSHGLAGGVDTQYF. The CDR3 nucleotides are TGTGCCAGCAGTCACGGACTAGCGGGAGGGGTAGATACGCAGTATTTT.